This T cell receptor beta chain is from a study of cytomegalovirus exposure and HLA in healthy donors. Study background: A previous analysis identified 100 million to 120 million unique TCR beta sequences derived from about 180 million T cells. General study points: Trimming of TCR beta V- and J-genes showed a link, identified in a later analysis, to a missense DCLRE1C variant. In vitro testing confirmed a few CMV-associated chains as specific for CMV antigens. Most observed TCR sequences were rare, whereas some public TCRs were detected in many donors.

On this clone itself: Its antigen remains unknown.

CDR3 size: 12 residues. V was pared by 4 bases and J by 3 bases, with 6 bases between. CDR1 is SGHAT, CDR2 FQNNGV, per germline. The PCR contained 60 Vbeta and 13 Jbeta primers. Profiled with immunoSEQ multiplex PCR; TCRdb holds only in-frame clones, not every one. Counted here are about 140,000 clones, 70% to 90% occurring once; the ten biggest clones make up roughly 0.5%. This receptor was identified in a woman aged 40 to 55 in good health and CMV-seronegative. This chain joins TRBV11-2 and TRBJ2-5, with a possible D match to TRBD1 (6 bases). The sequenced sample consisted of PBMCs. The CDR3 coding sequence is TGTGCCAGCAGCTACAGGGAAGAGACCCAGTACTTC. Translation: CASSYREETQYF. Full variable domain (missing parts from reference TRBV11-2 and TRBJ2-5): EAGVAQSPRYKIIEKRQSVAFWCNPISGHATLYWYQQILGQGPKLLIQFQNNGVVDDSQLPKDRFSAERLKGVDSTLKIQPAKLEDSAVYLCASSYREETQYFGPGTRLLVL.